Presented here are 28 T cell receptor beta chains from one specimen sequenced in a study of early T cells in non-severe SARS-CoV-2 infection (dated by TCRdb to the early 2020s). Libraries were made using 5' RACE. Sequencing was performed on a NextSeq 500. The public reads were run again by TCRdb, first through fastp at Q25 and then through MiXCR, and only productive beta chains were kept. One record per CDR3 amino acid sequence lists the most common genes and DNA. Across this sample there are around 46,000 distinct CDR3 sequences, with 5.6% seen only once. The top ten clones comprise under 6% of the sample. Sequencing was done on a sample of whole blood. The receptors derive from an adult who was a healthcare worker with PCR-confirmed SARS-CoV-2 infection or an uninfected control (not recorded which).

Ten or more counts support this clonotype. The V gene is TRBV29-1, the J gene TRBJ1-4; no reliable D call. V gave up 4 bases and J gave up 7 bases, with 13 bases separating them. The CDR3 sequence is 13 residues long. Germline V gives CDR1 SQVTM, CDR2 ANQGSEA. The CDR3 spells CSVATFPGEKLFF. CDR3 DNA sequence: TGCAGCGTTGCGACATTCCCGGGTGAAAAACTGTTTTTT.

For this clonotype: Since a much larger clone is just one base distant, this may be a read error. This chain links TRBV27 with TRBJ2-7; 7 nucleotides line up with TRBD1. J lost 5 bases, V lost 3 bases, and 10 bases had no gene match. This CDR3 is built from 15 residues. From germline, CDR1 is MNHEY and CDR2 SMNVEV (reference sequence). DNA for the CDR3: TGTGCCAGCAGTTTCCGCCGACAGGGTGACCACGAGCAGTACTTC. Translation: CASSFRRQGDHEQYF.

This clonotype has just a few counts. The chain's CDR3 is CATSGGTSGGYTQYF. The DNA of the CDR3 is TGTGCCACCAGTGGCGGGACTAGCGGGGGGTATACGCAGTATTTT. This chain connects TRBV19 to TRBJ2-3, with 15 bases matching TRBD2. Germline lookup yields CDR1 LNHDA and CDR2 SQIVND (reference sequence). This CDR3 has 15 residues. V shed 10 bases and J 7 bases; nucleotides not matched to a gene: 9.

This clonotype was counted at least ten times. This chain links TRBV28 with TRBJ1-5; no definite D call. This CDR3 is 15 amino acids long. V was shortened by 5 bases and J by 3 bases, with 14 bases between the two germline ends. Germline-derived CDR1 and CDR2 are MDHEN and SYDVKM. The CDR3 loop reads CASSPWTGINQPQHF. The CDR3 DNA follows: TGTGCCAGCAGTCCGTGGACCGGGATCAATCAGCCCCAGCATTTT.

Many counts were recorded for this clonotype. This sequence joins TRBV12-3 or TRBV12-4 and TRBJ2-7, with D maybe TRBD1 (5 bases). Trimming took off 6 bases at V and 4 bases at J, with 16 bases between the two ends. The CDR3 covers 14 residues. The CDR3 sequence: CASSTTKGLYEQYF. The CDR3 nucleotides read TGTGCCAGCAGCACTACTAAGGGGCTATACGAGCAGTACTTC.

The rearrangement links TRBV3-1 to TRBJ2-1; 11 positions agree with TRBD1. The CDR3 runs to 16 residues. Germline values: CDR1 LGHDT, CDR2 YNNKEL (reference sequence). The ends lost 3 bases at V and 5 bases at J; junction bases unmatched: 6. The CDR3 loop is CASSQLGQGANNEQFF. As DNA, the CDR3 is TGTGCCAGCAGCCAGCTCGGACAGGGGGCGAACAATGAGCAGTTCTTC.

About this clonotype itself: A much bigger clone sits one base away, suggesting this may be a read error. The chain couples TRBV19 to TRBJ1-1; TRBD1 might be the D (6 bases). This CDR3 region has 15 residues. Trimming left V 4 bases short and J 1 base short, with 13 bases between. CDR1 and CDR2 from the germline V gene are LNHDA and SQIVND (reference sequence). The CDR3 bases are TGTGCCAGTAGTACAACTAAAGGGGGGAACACTGAAGCTTTCTTT. Its translation: CASSTTKGGNTEAFF.

The rearrangement joins TRBV4-2 to TRBJ2-2; 10 bases fit TRBD2. Germline CDR1 is LGHNA and CDR2 is YNFKEQ. There are 18 residues in the CDR3. V shed 0 bases and J 7 bases; nucleotides not matched to a gene: 11. This CDR3 is CASSQEGGLARGVGELFF. CDR3 nucleotide sequence: TGTGCCAGCAGCCAAGAAGGGGGACTAGCGAGGGGCGTCGGGGAGCTGTTTTTT.

The sample holds many counts of this clonotype. V usage is TRBV27 and J usage is TRBJ2-1; 9 bases line up with TRBD2. The CDR3 length is 18 residues. CDR1 is MNHEY, CDR2 SMNVEV, per germline (reference sequence). Trimming cost V 0 bases and J 4 bases; bases outside gene matches: 10. The CDR3 DNA follows: TGTGCCAGCAGTTTATCGGCCGGGGTAGCGGGAGTTTACAATGAGCAGTTCTTC. It specifies CASSLSAGVAGVYNEQFF.

V usage is TRBV10-2 and J usage is TRBJ1-1; no clear D gene. Trimming cost V 6 bases and J 7 bases, with 21 bases left between them. Per the germline V gene, CDR1 is WSHSY and CDR2 is SAAADI. The CDR3 is made up of 15 amino acids. The CDR3 spells CASRIRVNGRNEAFF. DNA of the CDR3: TGCGCCAGCAGAATCCGAGTAAACGGTCGGAATGAAGCTTTCTTT.

This clonotype was picked up many times. This chain links TRBV12-3 or TRBV12-4 with TRBJ2-4; D ambiguous. The ends were cut back, 1 base at V and 7 bases at J, with 5 bases in the middle. The CDR3 contains 12 residues. CDR3 in amino acids: CASSLGPNIQYF. The CDR3 DNA sequence: TGTGCCAGCAGTTTAGGGCCCAACATTCAGTACTTC.

This clonotype was recorded many times. The chain combines TRBV7-8 with TRBJ2-7; no clear D gene. Germline lookup yields CDR1 SGHVS and CDR2 FQNEAQ. This CDR3 region has 14 residues. Trimming left V 5 bases short and J 2 bases short, with 13 bases between. CDR3 DNA: TGTGCCAGCAGCCTGGAGACGGCCACCTACGAGCAGTACTTC. As protein: CASSLETATYEQYF.

J is TRBJ1-5 and V is TRBV12-3 or TRBV12-4; 7 nucleotides line up with TRBD1. V was pared by 6 bases and J by 5 bases, with 4 bases of the junction left unmatched. The CDR3 runs to 13 residues. The CDR3 sequence is CASSSQGDQPQHF. As DNA, the CDR3 is TGTGCCAGCAGCTCCCAGGGGGATCAGCCCCAGCATTTT.

This clonotype was counted many times. The chain combines TRBV7-2 with TRBJ1-2; 8 nucleotides agree with TRBD1. Germline V gene lookup returns CDR1 SGHTA and CDR2 FQGNSA. The V segment lost 0 bases and the J segment 4 bases; nucleotides outside the gene matches: 10. The CDR3 consists of 17 residues. The CDR3 DNA follows: TGTGCCAGCAGCTTAGCCCCGGCAGGGGGCAGTTTCTATGGCTACACCTTC. Amino acids: CASSLAPAGGSFYGYTF.

Points on this clonotype: A much larger clone lies a single base off, so this may be a read error. This rearrangement joins TRBV6-2 or TRBV6-3 to TRBJ1-5; 7 bases are a match to TRBD1. Germline V lookup: CDR1 MNHEY, CDR2 SVGEGT. The CDR3 sequence is 16 residues long. The chain's CDR3 is CASSYGPDRPNQPRHF. In nucleotides, the CDR3 is TGTGCCAGCAGTTACGGGCCGGACAGGCCCAATCAGCCCCGGCATTTT.

In its sample, this clonotype was seen a few times. This chain links TRBV4-1 with TRBJ2-2, with D possibly being TRBD2 (5 bases). CDR3 length: 16 amino acids. The V end was cut by 2 bases, the J end by 0 bases, with 10 bases between. CDR1 and CDR2 from the germline V gene are MGHRA and YSYEKL. The CDR3 region is CASSQSEAANTGELFF. CDR3 coding DNA: TGCGCCAGCAGCCAATCAGAAGCGGCGAACACCGGGGAGCTGTTTTTT.

This clonotype was seen a handful of times. The rearrangement uses TRBV18 and TRBJ1-2, with D uncertain. The germline V and J ends were trimmed by 6 bases and 3 bases, with 11 bases remaining between them. CDR3 length equals 13 residues. Germline CDR1 and CDR2: KGHSH and LQKENI. The DNA for the CDR3 is TGTGCCAGCTCGTTATCACAAGACTATGGCTACACCTTC. Translation: CASSLSQDYGYTF. Combining the CDR3 with reference TRBV18 and TRBJ1-2 gives the whole variable domain NAGVMQNPRHLVRRRGQEARLRCSPMKGHSHVYWYRQLPEEGLKFMVYLQKENIIDESGMPKERFSAEFPKEGPSILRIQQVVRGDSAAYFCASSLSQDYGYTFGSGTRLTVV.

This clonotype was counted many times. The chain links TRBV12-3 or TRBV12-4 to TRBJ1-2, with D hard to call. The V gene lost 1 base and the J gene lost 8 bases, with 20 bases spanning the gap. The CDR3 extends over 16 amino acids. CDR3 sequence: CASSLGANPVGRGYTF. CDR3 nucleotides: TGTGCCAGCAGTTTAGGCGCAAACCCTGTCGGTCGGGGCTACACCTTC.

This clonotype appeared a few times. The rearrangement links TRBV30 to TRBJ1-1; D not resolved. V dropped 4 bases and J dropped 8 bases, with 14 bases sitting between them. Germline-derived CDR1 and CDR2 are GTSNPN and SVGIG (reference sequence). This CDR3 region has 12 residues. CDR3: CAWNHPVGEAFF. The CDR3 DNA reads as TGTGCCTGGAATCACCCTGTGGGGGAAGCTTTCTTT.

This clonotype has at least ten counts. This rearrangement joins TRBV24-1 to TRBJ1-5, with TRBD1 as a possible D gene (5 bases). CDR3 length equals 11 residues. Germline CDR1 reads KGHDR; CDR2 reads SFDVKD. Trimming removed 3 bases from V and 15 bases from J, with 11 bases in between. CDR3 region: CATSDGAKRHF. CDR3 coding DNA: TGTGCCACCAGTGATGGGGCCAAGCGGCATTTT.

This clonotype was counted ten times or more. The CDR3 spells CASSSRFASGGPNTGELFF. In DNA form, the CDR3 reads TGTGCCAGCAGCTCCCGGTTCGCTAGCGGGGGCCCTAACACCGGGGAGCTGTTTTTT. The V call is TRBV7-2, the J call TRBJ2-2; TRBD2 aligns across 10 bases. Losses at the gene ends were 4 bases for V and 2 bases for J; bases not matched to a gene: 13. The CDR3 spans 19 residues. CDR1 and CDR2 (germline): SGHTA, FQGNSA. Full variable domain (remainder filled in from reference TRBV7-2 and TRBJ2-2): GAGVSQSPSNKVTEKGKDVELRCDPISGHTALYWYRQSLGQGLEFLIYFQGNSAPDKSGLPSDRFSAERTGGSVSTLTIQRTQQEDSAVYLCASSSRFASGGPNTGELFFGEGSRLTVL.

There are many counts of this clonotype. The chain employs TRBV2 and TRBJ2-7, with TRBD2 matching over 9 bases. The CDR3 sequence is 17 residues long. J gave up 2 bases and V 7 bases, and 15 bases lay outside the gene matches. Germline loops: CDR1 SNHLY, CDR2 FYNNEI. The chain's CDR3 is CASTALPSSGATYEQYF. The CDR3 DNA sequence: TGTGCCAGCACAGCTCTTCCCTCTAGCGGGGCGACCTACGAGCAGTACTTC.

This clonotype was counted many times. This chain connects TRBV18 to TRBJ2-7, with 7 bases aligning to TRBD1. Germline V gene data show CDR1 as KGHSH and CDR2 as LQKENI. The V segment lost 5 bases and the J segment 0 bases; nucleotides outside the gene matches: 10. The CDR3 contains 16 residues. CDR3 DNA sequence: TGTGCCAGCTCATCCCCGACAGGGACCAGCTCCTACGAGCAGTACTTC. Translation: CASSSPTGTSSYEQYF.

This clonotype was observed at least ten times. This chain connects TRBV9 to TRBJ1-2, with D possibly matching TRBD1 (5 bases). The V gene's germline CDR1 is SGDLS and CDR2 YYNGEE. The CDR3 runs 15 residues. V lost 3 bases to trimming and J lost 0 bases, with 12 bases between them. The CDR3: CASSARVFANYGYTF. The CDR3, as DNA: TGTGCCAGCAGCGCCAGGGTCTTCGCTAACTATGGCTACACCTTC.

Many counts were recorded for this clonotype. The rearrangement joins TRBV20-1 to TRBJ2-7, with a weak D call TRBD2 (5 bases). CDR1 is DFQATT and CDR2 is SNEGSKA in the germline V gene (reference sequence). V lost 7 bases and J 6 bases, leaving 25 bases between the germline ends. The CDR3 loop spans 15 amino acids. In nucleotides, the CDR3 is TGCAGTGTCCCGAGGGTTCGGGGTTCCTCTGGCGAGCAGTACTTC. Protein sequence: CSVPRVRGSSGEQYF.

This clonotype was observed a few times. This chain uses TRBV5-1 with TRBJ2-2; TRBD1 might be the D (6 bases). V was trimmed by 1 base and J by 4 bases, leaving 14 bases between them. The CDR3 covers 16 residues. Germline V gives CDR1 SGHRS, CDR2 YFSETQ. The CDR3 reads CASSLKMAGATGELFF. CDR3 in DNA: TGCGCCAGCAGCTTGAAGATGGCAGGGGCCACCGGGGAGCTGTTTTTT.

The sample holds many counts of this clonotype. This chain connects TRBV5-4 to TRBJ2-2; D uncertain. This CDR3 contains 15 residues. Germline CDR1 reads SGHNT; CDR2 reads YYREEE (reference sequence). Trimming took off 5 bases at V and 3 bases at J, with 14 bases between the two ends. The CDR3 here is CASSFAGRDTGELFF. In DNA form, the CDR3 reads TGTGCCAGCAGTTTCGCCGGTAGGGACACCGGGGAGCTGTTTTTT.

This clonotype was counted at least ten times. This chain uses TRBV18 with TRBJ2-3; D is possibly TRBD2 (6 bases). Germline V gives CDR1 KGHSH, CDR2 LQKENI. The CDR3 loop spans 15 amino acids. The ends were cut back, 2 bases at V and 4 bases at J, with 13 bases in the middle. The CDR3 coding sequence is TGTGCCAGCTCACCAGCAGGAGGGGTTGCAGATACGCAGTATTTT. Protein product: CASSPAGGVADTQYF. The full variable domain, completed using reference TRBV18 and TRBJ2-3, is NAGVMQNPRHLVRRRGQEARLRCSPMKGHSHVYWYRQLPEEGLKFMVYLQKENIIDESGMPKERFSAEFPKEGPSILRIQQVVRGDSAAYFCASSPAGGVADTQYFGPGTRLTVL.